Described below is a single T cell receptor (beta chain) sequence and its context. The antigen remains unidentified. These data come from a study of CD8+ T cells in alopecia areata. The sequencing template was cDNA reverse transcribed from extracted RNA. Generated by immunoSEQ multiplex PCR, the TCRdb table keeps only in-frame clones and is missing some. The sample has about 150,000 clones; about three fifths are singletons. Study findings and constraints: Sequencing of scalp tissue also captures the resident alphabeta T cells of normal skin. Affected scalp, especially in alopecia totalis/universalis, had a higher clonality than normal scalp did.

CDR1 is MNHNS, CDR2 SASEGT, per germline. V lost 3 bases to trimming and J lost 3 bases; unmatched junction nucleotides: 5. The CDR3 consists of 17 residues. It was from PBMCs that CD4+ and CD8+ T cells were sorted. This sequence was found in a human donor in good health. The specimen was CD8+ T cells sorted from blood. This sequence joins TRBV6-1 and TRBJ2-6; 10 bases are shared with TRBD1. The CDR3 coding sequence is TGTGCCAGCAGTGAGAGACAGGGGGCTGGTGGGGCCAACGTCCTGACTTTC. This gives the protein CASSERQGAGGANVLTF.